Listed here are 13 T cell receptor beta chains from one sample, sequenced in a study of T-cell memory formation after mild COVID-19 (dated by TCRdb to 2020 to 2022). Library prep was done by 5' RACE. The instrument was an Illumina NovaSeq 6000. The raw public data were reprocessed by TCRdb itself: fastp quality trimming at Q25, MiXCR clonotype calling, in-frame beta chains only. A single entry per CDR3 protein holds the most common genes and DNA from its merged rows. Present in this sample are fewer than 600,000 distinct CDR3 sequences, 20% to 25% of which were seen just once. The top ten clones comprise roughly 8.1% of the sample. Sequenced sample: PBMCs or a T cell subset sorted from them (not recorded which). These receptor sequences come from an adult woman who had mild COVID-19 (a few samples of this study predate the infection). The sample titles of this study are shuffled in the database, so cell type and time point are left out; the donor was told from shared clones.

The CDR3 region is CASSETNYEQYF. CDR3 nucleotide sequence: TGTGCCAGCAGTGAAACAAACTACGAGCAGTACTTC. The chain links TRBV25-1 to TRBJ2-7; D remains unclear. Trimming took off 2 bases at V and 3 bases at J, with 5 bases between the two ends. Germline CDR1 is MGHDK and CDR2 is SYGVNS. The length of the CDR3 is 12 residues.

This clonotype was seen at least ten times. The CDR3 nucleotides are TGTGCCAGCAGCCCGGGACTAGCGGGAAGAGATACGCAGTATTTT. This translates into CASSPGLAGRDTQYF. V usage is TRBV7-2 and J usage is TRBJ2-3, with 13 bases lining up with TRBD2. The V segment lost 5 bases and the J segment 5 bases; nucleotides outside the gene matches: 4. CDR3 size: 15 residues. Germline V gives CDR1 SGHTA, CDR2 FQGNSA.

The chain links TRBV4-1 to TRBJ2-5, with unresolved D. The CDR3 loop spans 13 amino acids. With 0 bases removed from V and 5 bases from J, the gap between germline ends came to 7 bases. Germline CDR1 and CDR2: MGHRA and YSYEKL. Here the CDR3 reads CASSQEGWETQYF. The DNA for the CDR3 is TGCGCCAGCAGCCAAGAAGGTTGGGAGACCCAGTACTTC.

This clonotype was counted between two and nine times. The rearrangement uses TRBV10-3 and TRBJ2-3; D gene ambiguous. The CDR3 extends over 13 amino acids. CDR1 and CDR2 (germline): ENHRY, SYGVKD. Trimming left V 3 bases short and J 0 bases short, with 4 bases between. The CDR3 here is CAISDASTDTQYF. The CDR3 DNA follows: TGTGCCATCAGTGACGCTAGCACAGATACGCAGTATTTT.

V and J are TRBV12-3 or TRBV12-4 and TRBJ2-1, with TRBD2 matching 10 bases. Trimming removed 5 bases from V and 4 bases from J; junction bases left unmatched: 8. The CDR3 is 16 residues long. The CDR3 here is CASSLEAGGPYNEQFF. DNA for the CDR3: TGTGCCAGCAGTCTTGAAGCGGGGGGGCCTTACAATGAGCAGTTCTTC.

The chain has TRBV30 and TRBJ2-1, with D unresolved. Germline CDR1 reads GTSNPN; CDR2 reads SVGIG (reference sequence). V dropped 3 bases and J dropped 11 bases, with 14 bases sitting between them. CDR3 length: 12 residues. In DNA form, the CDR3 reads TGTGCCTGGAGAGCTGACCACTGGCAGCAGTTCTTC. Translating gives CAWRADHWQQFF.

The CDR3 nucleotides read TGTGCCAGCAGCGTAGCGGCTAGCGGGGGGGCCGGCTACAATGAGCAGTTCTTC. It is translated as CASSVAASGGAGYNEQFF. The rearrangement uses TRBV9 and TRBJ2-1; 12 positions agree with TRBD2. J was trimmed by 3 bases and V by 0 bases; bases with no gene match: 7. Germline values: CDR1 SGDLS, CDR2 YYNGEE. This CDR3 spans 18 amino acids.

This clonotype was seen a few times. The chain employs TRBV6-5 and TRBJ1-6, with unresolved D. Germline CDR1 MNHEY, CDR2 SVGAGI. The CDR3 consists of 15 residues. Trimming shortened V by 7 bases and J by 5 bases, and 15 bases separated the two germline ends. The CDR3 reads CASTPATADNSPLHF. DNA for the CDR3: TGTGCCAGCACCCCGGCAACAGCAGATAATTCACCCCTCCACTTT.

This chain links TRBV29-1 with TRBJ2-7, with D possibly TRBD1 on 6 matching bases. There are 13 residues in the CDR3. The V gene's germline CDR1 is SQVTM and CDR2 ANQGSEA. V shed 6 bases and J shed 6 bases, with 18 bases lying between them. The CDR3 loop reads CSVETDRPLEQYF. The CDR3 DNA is TGCAGCGTCGAGACAGACAGGCCACTCGAGCAGTACTTC.

CDR3 bases: TGCAGCGCCTCCGGGACCCTGCCCTACGAGCAGTACTTC. Protein: CSASGTLPYEQYF. The chain uses TRBV29-1 and TRBJ2-7; D is perhaps TRBD1 or TRBD2 (5 bases each). This CDR3 spans 13 amino acids. V was shortened by 7 bases and J by 2 bases, with 15 bases between the two germline ends. The germline V gene has CDR1 SQVTM and CDR2 ANQGSEA.

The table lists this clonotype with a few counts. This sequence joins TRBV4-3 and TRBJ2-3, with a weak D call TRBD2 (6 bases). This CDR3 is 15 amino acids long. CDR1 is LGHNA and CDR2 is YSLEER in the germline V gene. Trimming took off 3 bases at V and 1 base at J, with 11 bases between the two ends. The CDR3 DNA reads TGCGCCAGCAGCCATAGCGGACATCGCACAGATACGCAGTATTTT. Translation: CASSHSGHRTDTQYF.

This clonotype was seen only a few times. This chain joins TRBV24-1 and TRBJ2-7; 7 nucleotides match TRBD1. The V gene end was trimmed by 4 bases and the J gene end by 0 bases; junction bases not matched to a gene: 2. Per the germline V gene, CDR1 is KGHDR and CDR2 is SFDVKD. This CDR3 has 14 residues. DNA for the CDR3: TGTGCCACCAGTGAAACAGGGGCCTCCTACGAGCAGTACTTC. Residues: CATSETGASYEQYF.

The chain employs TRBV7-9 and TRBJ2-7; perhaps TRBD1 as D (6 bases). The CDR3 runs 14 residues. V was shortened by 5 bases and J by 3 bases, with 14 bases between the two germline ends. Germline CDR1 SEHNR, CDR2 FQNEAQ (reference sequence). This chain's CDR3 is CASSPRDKDYEQYF. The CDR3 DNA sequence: TGTGCCAGCAGCCCCCGGGACAAAGACTACGAGCAGTACTTC.